This T cell receptor (beta chain) was documented in a study of cytomegalovirus exposure and HLA in healthy donors. Study results and caveats: An analysis was carried out later, and it reportedly showed fewer N-insertions in an Asian-associated ancestry cluster than the approximately 680-donor mean. The classifier was said to identify cytomegalovirus status with high specificity and sensitivity. In a later analysis, parvovirus B19, influenza, CMV and Epstein-Barr virus appeared linked to several top co-occurrence clusters.

Details on this clone: The target antigen is unknown. This sample includes further DNA sequences coding for the same CDR3.

Every donor was a healthy person donating bone marrow. V lost 2 bases and J lost 5; bases outside the gene matches: 3. CDR1 SNHLY and CDR2 FYNNEI come from the germline V gene. This CDR3 contains 16 residues. PCR employed 60 Vbeta and 13 Jbeta primers. The table came from immunoSEQ multiplex PCR; TCRdb's copy has only in-frame clones and leaves some out. The sample has tens of thousands of clones, around four fifths seen once; the top ten hold approximately 1.5%. V and J are TRBV2 and TRBJ2-2; 12 bases are a match to TRBD2. The specimen was PBMCs. The TCR was taken from a male donor in good health and CMV-seronegative. CDR3 sequence (DNA): TGTGCCAGCAGTGAACTAGCGGGGGGGGCAACCGGGGAGCTGTTTTTT. This encodes CASSELAGGATGELFF.